The entry below gives a single TCR beta chain sequence along with its context. Its antigen is currently unknown. Trimming at V came to 0 bases and at J to 4 bases, leaving 7 bases not matched to a gene. This CDR3 has 17 amino acids. Germline CDR1 reads SGHNT; CDR2 reads YYREEE (reference sequence). This sample was taken from a study of PD-1 blockade in classical Hodgkin lymphoma. Study-level results: Baseline diversity was lower in partial responders and progressors than complete responders.

Relapse after autologous stem cell transplantation occurred in every patient, and brentuximab vedotin exposure varied. Using immunoSEQ multiplex PCR, the repertoire was profiled, and TCRdb retains in-frame clones only, with some absent. The sample includes just under 100,000 clones, approximately 80% of them seen just once. The material was peripheral blood mononuclear cells (PBMCs), obtained at baseline. The V call is TRBV5-4, the J call TRBJ2-1; 10 positions match TRBD1. The receptor was isolated from a human donor with classical Hodgkin lymphoma. DNA for the CDR3: TGTGCCAGCAGCTTGGGTTCCCCGGGACAGGGGTACAATGAGCAGTTCTTC. Protein: CASSLGSPGQGYNEQFF.